This TCR beta chain was recovered during a study of blood T cell repertoires in COVID-19. Turning to the study itself: The study drew acute and convalescent COVID-19 samples from the United States, Italy and Spain.

Using immunoSEQ multiplex PCR, the repertoire was profiled, and TCRdb retains in-frame clones only, with some absent. Of about 83,000 clones in the sample, around 84% were seen once. The CDR3 spans 15 residues. Germline trimming cut 1 base from V and 7 bases from J; bases unmatched to any gene: 6. The germline V gene encodes CDR1 MDHEN and CDR2 SYDVKM. The source material was peripheral blood. The V gene is TRBV28, the J gene TRBJ1-2, with 10 bases lining up with TRBD1. The TCR sequence derives from an elderly man with active or convalescent COVID-19. The CDR3 loop reads CASSLYDRGPGGYTF. Written as DNA, the CDR3 is TGTGCCAGCAGTTTATACGACAGGGGGCCGGGTGGCTACACCTTC.